Shown below are 2 T cell receptor beta chains from a single sample sequenced in a study of blood T cell repertoires in COVID-19. The method was immunoSEQ multiplex PCR; TCRdb's version includes in-frame clones alone and lacks a portion of them. The sample contains hundreds of thousands of clones, around nine tenths of which appear only once. Sequencing was done on a sample of PBMCs or T cells enriched from blood (not recorded which). The receptors originated from a young woman who had recovered from COVID-19.

The chain has TRBV6-2 or TRBV6-3 and TRBJ2-7; no definite D call. The germline V and J ends were trimmed by 5 bases and 3 bases, with 8 bases remaining between them. CDR3 length: 12 residues. Germline values: CDR1 MNHEY, CDR2 SVGEGT. The CDR3 reads CASSERLYEQYF. The DNA of the CDR3 is TGTGCCAGCAGTGAGCGTCTCTACGAGCAGTACTTC.

CDR3 protein: CASIGYQGAGYGYTF. The CDR3 DNA reads as TGTGCCAGCATAGGCTATCAGGGTGCCGGATATGGCTACACCTTC. The genes are TRBV28 and TRBJ1-2; perhaps TRBD1 as D (5 bases). The germline gives CDR1 MDHEN, CDR2 SYDVKM. The CDR3 contains 15 residues. Trimming shortened V by 7 bases and J by 5 bases, and 20 bases separated the two germline ends.